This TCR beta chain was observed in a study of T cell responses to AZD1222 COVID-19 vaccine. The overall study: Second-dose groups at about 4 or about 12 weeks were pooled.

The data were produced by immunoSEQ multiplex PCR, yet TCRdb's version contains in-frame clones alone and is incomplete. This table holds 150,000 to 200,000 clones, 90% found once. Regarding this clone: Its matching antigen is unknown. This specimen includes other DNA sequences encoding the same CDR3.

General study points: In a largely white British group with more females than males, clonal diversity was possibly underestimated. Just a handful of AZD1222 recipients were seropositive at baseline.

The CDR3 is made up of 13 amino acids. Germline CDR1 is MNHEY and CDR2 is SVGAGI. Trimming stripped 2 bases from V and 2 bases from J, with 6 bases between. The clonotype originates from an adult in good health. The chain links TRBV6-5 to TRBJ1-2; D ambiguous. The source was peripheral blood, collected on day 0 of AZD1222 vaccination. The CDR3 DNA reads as TGTGCCAGCAGTTACGACCGGAACTATGGCTACACCTTC. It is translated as CASSYDRNYGYTF.